The 2 T cell receptor beta chains given below trace back to one sample, sequenced in a study of human T cells and chemical hapten exposure. TCRdb reprocessed the RACE reads with MiXCR, giving one entry per CDR3 protein. The table records 84,000 or so distinct CDR3 sequences, 8% to 11% of them present only once. The time point here: patch test 1, 2 weeks after DPC sensitization. Treatment denoted: therapeutic diphenylcyclopropenone sensitization with weekly scalp DPC. Specimen: whole blood, collected in connection with sensitization to the hapten diphenylcyclopropenone (DPC). The receptors here all came from a middle-aged man with alopecia areata. Some clones in this sample may be carry-over from other donors' samples.

This chain joins TRBV6-2 or TRBV6-3 and TRBJ2-1; possible D gene TRBD1, 6 bases. Germline-derived CDR1 and CDR2 are MNHEY and SVGEGT. CDR3 length equals 16 residues. The ends were cut back, 6 bases at V and 0 bases at J, with 15 bases in the middle. This chain's CDR3 is CASSSGTLSSYNEQFF. As DNA, the CDR3 is TGTGCCAGCAGCTCCGGGACATTGAGCTCCTACAATGAGCAGTTCTTC.

This clonotype appeared many times. The chain uses TRBV20-1 and TRBJ2-7, with 8 bases matching TRBD1. The junction had 5 bases not matched to a gene; V was cut back by 6 bases and J by 1 base. The length of the CDR3 is 13 residues. Germline CDR1 DFQATT, CDR2 SNEGSKA (reference sequence). CDR3 nucleotides: TGCAGTGCAACGGGACAGGTATCCTACGAGCAGTACGTC. This translates into CSATGQVSYEQYV.